Reported below is one T cell receptor (beta chain). Its antigen is still unknown. CDR1 is DFQATT, CDR2 SNEGSKA, per germline (reference sequence). Trimming took off 3 bases at V and 9 bases at J, with 12 bases between the two ends. The CDR3 extends over 11 amino acids. With CCR7-negative CD45RA+ TemRA cells, CD45RO+ cells were combined in CD8 memory. Sequencing used immunoSEQ multiplex PCR; TCRdb keeps in-frame clones, though not all of them. The sample includes a few hundred thousand clones, just over 95% seen only once; the top ten take about 0.32%. The source of the sample is a study of shared clonotypes between healthy human individuals. Whole-study results and caveats: Non-shared clonotypes had lower generation probabilities than clonotypes shared by all four sorted-subset donors.

The chain couples TRBV20-1 to TRBJ2-7; D is tentatively TRBD1 or TRBD2 (6 bases each). The specimen was memory CD8+ T cells sorted from blood. Subset specified: CD45RO+ cells pooled with CCR7-negative TemRA cells. The TCR was taken from a man aged 30 to 45 in good health. This CDR3 is CSARGAGWQYF. Here the CDR3 DNA reads TGCAGTGCTAGGGGGGCGGGGTGGCAGTACTTC.